These 17 T cell receptor beta chains share one sample of origin, sequenced in a study of shared clonotypes between healthy human individuals. Generated by immunoSEQ multiplex PCR, the TCRdb table keeps only in-frame clones and is missing some. The profile shows 1,400,000 or so clones, around 98.5% of them singletons. Source material: naive CD4+ T cells sorted from blood. Subset meaning: CD45RA+ positively selected. The source is a man aged 25-40 years in good health.

The chain carries TRBV9 and TRBJ2-1; D gene ambiguous. CDR1 is SGDLS and CDR2 is YYNGEE in the germline V gene. With 1 base removed from V and 9 bases from J, the gap between germline ends came to 14 bases. The CDR3 runs to 14 residues. The CDR3: CASSVSASAIEQFF. DNA of the CDR3: TGTGCCAGCAGCGTATCTGCCAGCGCGATTGAGCAGTTCTTC. The full variable domain, rest sourced from reference TRBV9 and TRBJ2-1, is DSGVTQTPKHLITATGQRVTLRCSPRSGDLSVYWYQQSLDQGLQFLIQYYNGEERAKGNILERFSAQQFPDLHSELNLSSLELGDSALYFCASSVSASAIEQFFGPGTRLTVL.

This sequence joins TRBV23-1 and TRBJ2-1; D remains ambiguous. TRBV23-1 is flagged as an ORF with uncertain function. This CDR3 comprises 15 residues. V dropped 2 bases and J dropped 4 bases, with 12 bases sitting between them. CDR3 coding DNA: TGCGCCAGCAGTCAAATGCTCCAGGTATACAATGAGCAGTTCTTC. Translation: CASSQMLQVYNEQFF.

The chain has TRBV19 and TRBJ2-7; D unresolved. CDR1 LNHDA and CDR2 SQIVND come from the germline V gene (reference sequence). V was cut by 6 bases and J by 2 bases, with 5 bases left in between. CDR3 length: 11 amino acids. The CDR3 is CASRGAYEQYF. For the CDR3, the DNA is TGTGCCAGTAGAGGTGCCTACGAGCAGTACTTC.

The V gene is TRBV7-9, the J gene TRBJ2-7, with 7 bases that match TRBD2. The CDR3 consists of 12 residues. Trimming removed 10 bases from V and 3 bases from J; junction bases left unmatched: 6. The germline V gene has CDR1 SEHNR and CDR2 FQNEAQ (reference sequence). CDR3 DNA: TGTGCCACTAGCGGTCCTATCTACGAGCAGTACTTC. It encodes CATSGPIYEQYF.

The chain employs TRBV5-1 and TRBJ1-5, with no clear D. The CDR3 is 12 residues long. V was pared by 4 bases and J by 4 bases, with 6 bases between. The germline V gene encodes CDR1 SGHRS and CDR2 YFSETQ. In DNA form, the CDR3 reads TGCGCCAGCAGCCCGCGGAATCAGCCCCAGCATTTT. It yields the protein CASSPRNQPQHF. Drawing the rest from reference TRBV5-1 and TRBJ1-5, the complete variable domain is KAGVTQTPRYLIKTRGQQVTLSCSPISGHRSVSWYQQTPGQGLQFLFEYFSETQRNKGNFPGRFSGRQFSNSRSEMNVSTLELGDSALYLCASSPRNQPQHFGDGTRLSIL.

This chain links TRBV6-4 with TRBJ1-1; D is undetermined. The V end was cut by 3 bases, the J end by 4 bases, with 12 bases between. This CDR3 is 14 amino acids long. CDR1 is MRHNA and CDR2 is SNTAGT in the germline V gene. CDR3 nucleotide sequence: TGTGCCAGCAGTGAGAGTGGATTCCTCACTGAAGCTTTCTTT. Its translation: CASSESGFLTEAFF.

The chain carries TRBV11-2 and TRBJ2-7; no reliable D call. Looked up from germline, CDR1 is SGHAT and CDR2 is FQNNGV. CDR3 length equals 11 residues. Trimming removed 1 base at V and 6 bases at J, with 4 bases between. Here the CDR3 reads CASSLAVEQYF. CDR3 bases: TGTGCCAGCAGCTTAGCCGTCGAGCAGTACTTC. Full variable domain (rest looked up from reference TRBV11-2 and TRBJ2-7): EAGVAQSPRYKIIEKRQSVAFWCNPISGHATLYWYQQILGQGPKLLIQFQNNGVVDDSQLPKDRFSAERLKGVDSTLKIQPAKLEDSAVYLCASSLAVEQYFGPGTRLTVT.

The chain recombines TRBV9 with TRBJ1-4, with 10 positions matching TRBD1. V shed 4 bases and J 4 bases; nucleotides not matched to a gene: 4. CDR1 SGDLS and CDR2 YYNGEE come from the germline V gene. CDR3 size: 15 residues. The CDR3 reads CASSTRTGGNEKLFF. The CDR3 region has the DNA TGTGCCAGCAGCACACGGACAGGGGGTAATGAAAAACTGTTTTTT.

In DNA, the CDR3 is TGCGCCAGCAGCAGTGGACAGGGAGGAGGGGCCGGGGAGCTGTTTTTT. Translating it yields CASSSGQGGGAGELFF. The chain recombines TRBV5-1 with TRBJ2-2; 8 nucleotides agree with TRBD1. Germline V CDR1 and CDR2: SGHRS, YFSETQ. CDR3 length: 16 amino acids. Trimming cost V 4 bases and J 6 bases; bases outside gene matches: 11.

V and J are TRBV5-4 and TRBJ2-7; D perhaps matches TRBD2 (5 bases). CDR1 is SGHNT, CDR2 YYREEE, per germline (reference sequence). This CDR3 is 18 amino acids long. The V end lost 2 bases, the J end lost 0 bases, and 21 bases lay between the germline ends. CDR3 protein: CASSFGWVGVGSSYEQYF. CDR3 in DNA: TGTGCCAGCAGCTTCGGATGGGTGGGCGTAGGGAGCTCCTACGAGCAGTACTTC.

The V and J genes are TRBV6-6 and TRBJ1-4; no definite D call. Germline-derived CDR1 and CDR2 are MNHNY and SVGAGI (reference sequence). Trimming removed 0 bases from V and 10 bases from J, with 9 bases in between. The CDR3 is 13 amino acids. CDR3 region: CASSYSDFGKLFF. DNA for the CDR3: TGTGCCAGCAGTTACTCTGACTTTGGAAAACTGTTTTTT.

The genes are TRBV11-2 and TRBJ2-7, with TRBD2 matching over 13 bases. V trimming: 2 bases; J trimming: 6 bases; junction bases outside the gene matches: 4. Per germline, CDR1 SGHAT and CDR2 FQNNGV. CDR3 length: 15 residues. The CDR3: CASSLTGTSGIEQYF. In nucleotides, the CDR3 is TGTGCCAGCAGCTTAACCGGGACTAGCGGGATCGAGCAGTACTTC.

The CDR3 DNA sequence: TGCGCCAGCAGCTACCGGACTAGCGGGATTTCCGATACGCAGTATTTT. Residues: CASSYRTSGISDTQYF. V and J are TRBV5-1 and TRBJ2-3; TRBD2 matches at 12 bases. Germline CDR1 is SGHRS and CDR2 is YFSETQ. After removal of 3 bases from V and 6 bases from J, the junction contained 8 bases not matched to a gene. The CDR3 has 16 residues. Based on the CDR3 plus reference TRBV5-1 and TRBJ2-3, the full variable domain is KAGVTQTPRYLIKTRGQQVTLSCSPISGHRSVSWYQQTPGQGLQFLFEYFSETQRNKGNFPGRFSGRQFSNSRSEMNVSTLELGDSALYLCASSYRTSGISDTQYFGPGTRLTVL.

V usage is TRBV11-3 and J usage is TRBJ2-1, with D tentatively TRBD2 (7 bases). V dropped 5 bases and J dropped 6 bases, with 17 bases sitting between them. Germline V CDR1 and CDR2: SGHNT, YENEEA. The CDR3 has 15 residues. CDR3 coding DNA: TGTGCCAGCAGCCCCCGGGGGGCGGTCTCCAATGAGCAGTTCTTC. It codes for CASSPRGAVSNEQFF.

The rearrangement uses TRBV9 and TRBJ2-2, with a weak D call TRBD2 (5 bases). This CDR3 spans 16 amino acids. The ends were cut back, 3 bases at V and 0 bases at J, with 12 bases in the middle. The V gene's germline CDR1 is SGDLS and CDR2 YYNGEE. CDR3 in amino acids: CASSASVLANTGELFF. The DNA of the CDR3 is TGTGCCAGCAGCGCCTCAGTACTAGCGAACACCGGGGAGCTGTTTTTT.

The chain combines TRBV6-6 with TRBJ2-1; D uncertain. There are 14 residues in the CDR3. Germline V CDR1 and CDR2: MNHNY, SVGAGI (reference sequence). V was cut by 0 bases and J by 4 bases, with 7 bases left in between. Here the CDR3 reads CASSYSISYNEQFF. CDR3 nucleotide sequence: TGTGCCAGCAGTTACTCGATATCTTACAATGAGCAGTTCTTC.

This clone was observed a single time. The chain combines TRBV5-1 with TRBJ2-1, with D maybe TRBD1 (6 bases). The CDR3 has 17 residues. From germline, CDR1 is SGHRS and CDR2 YFSETQ. V was trimmed by 1 base and J by 2 bases, leaving 16 bases between them. The DNA of the CDR3 is TGCGCCAGCAGCTTGTCGGACTCCCAGGGGCCCTACAATGAGCAGTTCTTC. It yields the protein CASSLSDSQGPYNEQFF.